A selection of T cell receptor beta chains follows, all from one sample in a study of lung T cells in sarcoidosis with Löfgren's syndrome. MiXCR, applied by TCRdb to the reads, yields one record per CDR3 protein. The table shows about 9,400 distinct CDR3 sequences, with 15% to 20% occurring only once. Sequenced material: CD4+ T cells from bronchoalveolar lavage. The source of these receptors is a human donor with sarcoidosis (Löfgren's syndrome or another form), or a control subject (not recorded which). The CDR3 runs from the conserved cysteine through the conserved F or W. The D gene is left open where the match is weak. Size tells how often a clone was seen (once, few, many) or the class of an expanded clone, and some rows leave it out.

clone_size j_call d_call v_call cdr3_length cdr3_nt cdr3_aa
medium-sized TRBJ2-5 . TRBV18 12 TGTGCCAGCTCACCAGGACAAGAGACCCAGTACTTC CASSPGQETQYF
. TRBJ1-2 TRBD1 TRBV6-1 15 TGTGCTAGTAGACTGAGGGGGACAGGACTTTTTGGCTACACCTTC CASRLRGTGLFGYTF
many TRBJ2-5 TRBD1 TRBV5-6 13 TGTGCCAGCAGCAAGACAGGGTCAGAGACCCAGTACTTC CASSKTGSETQYF
many TRBJ1-1 . TRBV6-1 14 TGTGCCAGCAGTGAAGACGGGGTGTACACTGAAGCTTTCTTT CASSEDGVYTEAFF
many TRBJ1-2 . TRBV28 13 TGTGCCAGCAGTTCTGCAGGGTCCTATGGCTACACCTTC CASSSAGSYGYTF
. TRBJ1-1 . TRBV30 13 TGTGCCTGGAGTGTAGGGCTGGAGGGTGAAGCTTTCTTT CAWSVGLEGEAFF
large TRBJ2-3 TRBD2 TRBV28 16 TGTGCCAGCAGTTCGGGACTAGCGGGACTGGCAGATACGCAGTATTTT CASSSGLAGLADTQYF
many TRBJ2-7 TRBD2 TRBV7-2 15 TGTGCCAGCAGCCTTAGCGGGGGAGGCTCCTACGAGCAGTACTTC CASSLSGGGSYEQYF
many TRBJ2-5 TRBD2 TRBV12-3/TRBV12-4 14 TGTGCCGTGTCCCGACGGGAGGGCGGAGAGACCCAGTACTTC CAVSRREGGETQYF
many TRBJ2-1 TRBD1 TRBV20-1 15 TGCAGTGCTAGGGACAGGGTCAGCTCCTACAATGAGCAGTTCTTC CSARDRVSSYNEQFF
many TRBJ2-3 . TRBV10-3 14 TGTGCCATCAGCCCAGGACAGGGAGGGGATACGCAGTATTTT CAISPGQGGDTQYF
many TRBJ2-1 TRBD1 TRBV10-3 15 TGTGCCATCAGGGGTGGGACAGGGCTCTACAATGAGCAGTTCTTC CAIRGGTGLYNEQFF
many TRBJ2-7 TRBD2 TRBV11-2 17 TGTGCCAGCAGCTGGGCGACCGGGACTAGCGGGAGGTACGAGCAGTACTTC CASSWATGTSGRYEQYF
medium-sized TRBJ2-3 . TRBV27 14 TGTGCCAGCAGTTTACGAGTTAGCACAGATACGCAGTATTTT CASSLRVSTDTQYF
many TRBJ2-7 . TRBV12-3/TRBV12-4 12 TGTGCCAGCAGTCGCGGACCCTACGAGCAGTACTTC CASSRGPYEQYF
many TRBJ2-7 TRBD1 TRBV3-1 14 TGTGCCAGCAGCGTCGGGACAGGGTATGACGAGCAGTACTTC CASSVGTGYDEQYF
many TRBJ2-7 . TRBV6-1 15 TGTGCCAGCAGCCCTTTGGTAAGGAACTCCCACGAGCAGTACTTC CASSPLVRNSHEQYF
many TRBJ2-7 . TRBV24-1 16 TGTGCCACCACAAACCCCGGGACACCGATCTCCTACGAGCAGTACTTC CATTNPGTPISYEQYF
medium-sized TRBJ2-1 . TRBV11-2 15 TGTGCCAGCAGCTTAGACTCACTAATCTACAATGAGCAGTTCTTC CASSLDSLIYNEQFF
. TRBJ2-3 . TRBV5-1 15 TGCGCCAGCGGCTTTGGGACTCCTCGCACAGATACGCAGTATTTT CASGFGTPRTDTQYF
many TRBJ2-5 TRBD2 TRBV12-3/TRBV12-4 17 TGTGCCAGCACTAGGACTAGCGGGGATAATTACCAAGAGACCCAGTACTTC CASTRTSGDNYQETQYF
many TRBJ1-4 . TRBV7-9 15 TGTGCCAGCAGCCTCGGTTCGGGTACAAATGAAAAACTGTTTTTT CASSLGSGTNEKLFF